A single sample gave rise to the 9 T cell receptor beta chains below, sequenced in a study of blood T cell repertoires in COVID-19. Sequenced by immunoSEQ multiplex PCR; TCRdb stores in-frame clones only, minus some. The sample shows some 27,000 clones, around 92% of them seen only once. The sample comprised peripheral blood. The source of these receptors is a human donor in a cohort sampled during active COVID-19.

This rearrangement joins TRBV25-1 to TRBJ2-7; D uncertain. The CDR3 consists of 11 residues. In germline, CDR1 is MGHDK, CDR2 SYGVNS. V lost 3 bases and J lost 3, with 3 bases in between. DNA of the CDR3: TGTGCCAGCAGTGACCTCTACGAGCAGTACTTC. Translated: CASSDLYEQYF.

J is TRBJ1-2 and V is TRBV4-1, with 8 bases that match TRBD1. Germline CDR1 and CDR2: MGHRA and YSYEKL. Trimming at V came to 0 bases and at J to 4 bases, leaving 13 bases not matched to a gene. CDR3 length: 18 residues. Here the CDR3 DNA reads TGCGCCAGCAGCCAAGATAGGTTTGGGACAGGAGGAAGCTATGGCTACACCTTC. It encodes CASSQDRFGTGGSYGYTF.

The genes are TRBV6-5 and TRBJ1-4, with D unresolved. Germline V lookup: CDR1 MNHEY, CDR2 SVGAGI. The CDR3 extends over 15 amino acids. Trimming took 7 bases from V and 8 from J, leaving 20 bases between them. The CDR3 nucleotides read TGTGCCAGCACCGCCATGTCCGGGATAGGGGAAAAACTGTTTTTT. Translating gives CASTAMSGIGEKLFF.

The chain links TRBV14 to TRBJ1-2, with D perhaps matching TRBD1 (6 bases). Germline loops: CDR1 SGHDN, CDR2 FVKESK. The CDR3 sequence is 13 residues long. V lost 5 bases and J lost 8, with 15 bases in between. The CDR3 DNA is TGTGCCAGCAGCTTTGACAGGTTACACGGCTACACCTTC. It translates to CASSFDRLHGYTF.

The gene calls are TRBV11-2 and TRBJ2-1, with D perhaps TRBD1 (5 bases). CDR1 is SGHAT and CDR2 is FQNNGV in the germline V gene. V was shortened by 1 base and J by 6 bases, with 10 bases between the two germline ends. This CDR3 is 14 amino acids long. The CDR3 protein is CASSLGTGINEQFF. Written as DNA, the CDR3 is TGTGCCAGCAGCTTAGGCACAGGTATCAATGAGCAGTTCTTC.

The DNA of the CDR3 is TGTGCCAGCAGTTGGGGACAGGCTCAAGAGACCCAGTACTTC. Encoded protein: CASSWGQAQETQYF. The gene calls are TRBV7-9 and TRBJ2-5, with 8 nucleotides matching TRBD1. CDR3 length: 14 amino acids. Germline CDR1 and CDR2: SEHNR and FQNEAQ (reference sequence). Losses at the gene ends were 6 bases for V and 2 bases for J; bases not matched to a gene: 5.

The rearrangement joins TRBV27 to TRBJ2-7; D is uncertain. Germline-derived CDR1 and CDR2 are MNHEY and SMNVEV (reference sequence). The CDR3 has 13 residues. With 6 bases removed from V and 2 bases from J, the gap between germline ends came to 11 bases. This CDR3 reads CASSRTPTYEQYF. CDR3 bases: TGTGCCAGCAGCCGAACACCGACCTACGAGCAGTACTTC.

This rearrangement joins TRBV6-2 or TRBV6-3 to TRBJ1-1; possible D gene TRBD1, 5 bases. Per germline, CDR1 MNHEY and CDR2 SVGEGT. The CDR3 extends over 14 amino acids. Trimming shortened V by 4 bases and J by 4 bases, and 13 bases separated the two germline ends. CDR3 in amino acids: CASSSQAGRTEAFF. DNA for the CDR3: TGTGCCAGCAGTTCGCAGGCAGGGCGCACTGAAGCTTTCTTT.

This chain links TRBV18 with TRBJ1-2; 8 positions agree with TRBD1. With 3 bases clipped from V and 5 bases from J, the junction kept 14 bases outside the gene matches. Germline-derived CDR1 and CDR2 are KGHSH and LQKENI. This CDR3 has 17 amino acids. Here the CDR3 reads CASSPQVGQGPGYGYTF. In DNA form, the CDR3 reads TGTGCCAGCTCACCGCAGGTTGGACAGGGCCCCGGGTATGGCTACACCTTC.